A selection of T cell receptor beta chains follows, all from one sample in a study of PD-1 blockade in classical Hodgkin lymphoma. Profiling relied on immunoSEQ multiplex PCR, and the TCRdb table lists in-frame clones only, not all of them. The table includes about 41,000 clones, 55% to 70% detected once. The material was peripheral blood mononuclear cells (PBMCs), obtained before the fourth cycle of nivolumab. These receptor sequences come from a human donor with classical Hodgkin lymphoma. Each CDR3 is given with its conserved first and last residue. The order of the fields is J gene, clone size, D gene, CDR3 length, V gene, CDR3 DNA, CDR3 protein. D genes are given only for firm matches. Not all rows give a size; the values are once, few, many and, for expanded clones, a class.

TRBJ2-3 - - 17 TRBV10-2 TGCGCCAGCAGTGAGTCGGTCCTCCTAGAGAGCAAGGTTACGCAGTATTTT CASSESVLLESKVTQYF
TRBJ1-4 - - 14 TRBV7-9 TGTGCCAGCAGCTTAGCAGGGAAGGGTGAAAAACTGTTTTTT CASSLAGKGEKLFF
TRBJ1-1 - TRBD1 17 TRBV19 TGTGCCAGTAGCGACCTCCGGGACAGGGGTCTCAACACTGAAGCTTTCTTT CASSDLRDRGLNTEAFF
TRBJ2-7 - - 13 TRBV7-6 TGTGCCAGCAGCTTAGCTTTAGGCTACGAGCAGTACTTC CASSLALGYEQYF
TRBJ2-1 - - 16 TRBV4-1 TGCGCCAGCAGCCAAACGTCGTTCGCGGGGTATAATGAGCAGTTCTTC CASSQTSFAGYNEQFF
TRBJ1-2 - - 16 TRBV6-5 TGTGCCAGCAGTTACGGTCGGGGGAGTAGCCTGGTGGGCTACACCTTC CASSYGRGSSLVGYTF
TRBJ2-5 - TRBD2 15 TRBV27 TGTGCCAGCAGAAGACTAGCGGGGGGCAAGGAGACCCAGTACTTC CASRRLAGGKETQYF
TRBJ1-1 - - 14 TRBV6-5 TGTGCCAGCAGTTGGGGCCCGGGGAACACTGAAGCTTTCTTT CASSWGPGNTEAFF
TRBJ2-2 - - 15 TRBV7-9 TGTGCCAGCAGCTTAGTCGAGGGGCAGACCGGGGAGCTGTTTTTT CASSLVEGQTGELFF
TRBJ1-1 - - 12 TRBV19 TGTGCCAGTAGTATCCCCGAAACTGAAGCTTTCTTT CASSIPETEAFF
TRBJ2-3 - - 17 TRBV4-3 TGCGCCAGCAGCCAAGTACACGGGAAGTCACGCACAGATACGCAGTATTTT CASSQVHGKSRTDTQYF
TRBJ2-1 - TRBD1 14 TRBV7-6 TGTGCCAGCAGCGCGGACAGGGGGTACAATGAGCAGTTCTTC CASSADRGYNEQFF
TRBJ1-5 - - 14 TRBV6-1 TGTGCCAGCAGTGAAGCGGCGGATAATCAGCCCCAGCATTTT CASSEAADNQPQHF
TRBJ1-5 - - 14 TRBV19 TGTGCCAGTAGTATAGAAACAGGCAATCAGCCCCAGCATTTT CASSIETGNQPQHF
TRBJ1-5 - - 15 TRBV2 TGTGCCAGCAGTGAAGGGTGGTCCCAGTCTCAGCCCCAGCATTTT CASSEGWSQSQPQHF
TRBJ2-4 - TRBD1 15 TRBV5-8 TGTGCCAGCAGCATGATGGACAGGGCCAAAAACATTCAGTACTTC CASSMMDRAKNIQYF
TRBJ1-2 few - 18 TRBV28 TGTGCCAGCAGTTCTATTAGGGTAGCCGGGCACTCTAACTATGGCTACACCTTC CASSSIRVAGHSNYGYTF
TRBJ1-1 few - 14 TRBV27 TGTGCCAGCAGTTGGGGTGGGCGGTTCACTGAAGCTTTCTTT CASSWGGRFTEAFF
TRBJ2-7 once - 15 TRBV5-1 TGCGCCAGCAGCTTGGGGTCCGGGACCTCCTACGAGCAGTACTTC CASSLGSGTSYEQYF
TRBJ1-1 - TRBD1 16 TRBV19 TGTGCCAGTAGTATTTCGACAGGGGGCGGGAGCACTGAAGCTTTCTTT CASSISTGGGSTEAFF
TRBJ2-2 - - 13 TRBV4-2 TGTGCCAGCAGCCAAGAAGCGGGCGGGGAGCTGTTTTTT CASSQEAGGELFF
TRBJ2-1 few TRBD1 13 TRBV6-5 TGTGCCAGCAGTTACGCCCCGGGGACAGGGCGGTTCTTC CASSYAPGTGRFF
TRBJ2-5 - TRBD2 16 TRBV6-5 TGTGCCAGCAGTTACTCGACTAGCGGCTCATGGGGGACCCAGTACTTC CASSYSTSGSWGTQYF
TRBJ2-7 few TRBD1 15 TRBV10-3 TGTGCCATCAGTGATCCGCCAGGGGGAACCTACGAGCAGTACTTC CAISDPPGGTYEQYF
TRBJ1-5 once - 13 TRBV27 TGTGCCAGCAGTTTTGATGTTAGGCAGCCCCAGCATTTT CASSFDVRQPQHF